This passage covers 23 T cell receptor beta chains from one sample sequenced in a study of T-cell reconstitution after alpha-beta-depleted transplantation in children. Unique molecular identifiers were incorporated during preparation of the TCRbeta library. TCRdb re-analysed the PCR reads in MiXCR, keeping a single row per CDR3 protein. The table shows about a million distinct CDR3 sequences, with about 29% occurring only once. The specimen comprised PBMCs, mostly from graft donor cells, sampled 360 days after TCRalphabeta/CD19-depleted stem cell transplant. The source is a boy less than two years old who had a stem cell transplant for SCID, so the T cells may come from the graft donor.

The chain carries TRBV6-2 or TRBV6-3 and TRBJ2-5; D possibly corresponds to TRBD1 (5 bases). The CDR3 has 14 residues. The V gene lost 2 bases and the J gene lost 1 base, with 8 bases spanning the gap. Looked up from germline, CDR1 is MNHEY and CDR2 is SVGEGT. This CDR3 is CASSYDRSQETQYF. In DNA form, the CDR3 reads TGTGCCAGCAGTTACGACAGATCCCAAGAGACCCAGTACTTC.

The CDR3 reads CATDRDGPPSYEQYF. The CDR3 region has the DNA TGTGCCACTGACCGTGACGGACCACCCTCCTACGAGCAGTACTTC. The chain carries TRBV7-8 and TRBJ2-7; no clear D. Per the germline V gene, CDR1 is SGHVS and CDR2 is FQNEAQ. V gave up 10 bases and J gave up 0 bases, with 19 bases separating them. The CDR3 runs 15 residues.

The chain is built from TRBV12-3 or TRBV12-4 and TRBJ1-3, with D unresolved. V was trimmed by 2 bases and J by 0 bases, leaving 14 bases between them. This CDR3 spans 17 amino acids. The CDR3 DNA reads TGTGCCAGCAGTTTAATGGGCAAGATTAGCTCTGGAAACACCATATATTTT. Its translation is CASSLMGKISSGNTIYF.

The CDR3 DNA reads as TGTGCCAGCAGCTTGGGACAGTATTTGGGGCAAAACATTCAGTACTTC. It yields the protein CASSLGQYLGQNIQYF. The V and J genes are TRBV5-6 and TRBJ2-4; tentatively, D is TRBD1 (5 bases). Per the germline V gene, CDR1 is SGHDT and CDR2 is YYEEEE. The V end was cut by 0 bases, the J end by 5 bases, with 15 bases between. The CDR3 covers 16 residues.

This rearrangement joins TRBV7-6 to TRBJ1-3; a weak D match, TRBD1 (5 bases). The CDR3 is made up of 15 amino acids. Germline V gene sequence: CDR1 SGHVS, CDR2 FNYEAQ. The V and J ends lost 1 base and 6 bases respectively, with 13 bases between them. The CDR3 sequence is CASSLGIGESNTIYF. Here the CDR3 DNA reads TGTGCCAGCAGCTTAGGGATAGGGGAATCAAACACCATATATTTT.

The chain couples TRBV6-5 to TRBJ1-3; D possibly corresponds to TRBD1 (5 bases). This CDR3 comprises 16 residues. Germline CDR1 MNHEY, CDR2 SVGAGI. Between the trimmed V and J ends, which lost 0 bases and 2 bases, there was a span of 11 bases. For the CDR3, the DNA is TGTGCCAGCAGTTACTCGAGTCCAGGGACTGGAAACACCATATATTTT. Translated: CASSYSSPGTGNTIYF.

The V call is TRBV28, the J call TRBJ2-3, with a weak D call TRBD2 (6 bases). The V gene lost 3 bases and the J gene lost 4 bases, with 14 bases spanning the gap. Germline V CDR1 and CDR2: MDHEN, SYDVKM. CDR3 length: 15 residues. CDR3 bases: TGTGCCAGCAGTTTTTTAGGGGAGGAGTCAGATACGCAGTATTTT. Translated, it gives CASSFLGEESDTQYF. Filled out from reference TRBV28 and TRBJ2-3, the complete variable domain reads DVKVTQSSRYLVKRTGEKVFLECVQDMDHENMFWYRQDPGLGLRLIYFSYDVKMKEKGDIPEGYSVSREKKERFSLILESASTNQTSMYLCASSFLGEESDTQYFGPGTRLTVL.

The V call is TRBV20-1, the J call TRBJ1-1, with 12 positions matching TRBD1. Germline V gives CDR1 DFQATT, CDR2 SNEGSKA (reference sequence). The CDR3 runs 13 residues. Trimming at V came to 6 bases and at J to 11 bases, leaving 10 bases not matched to a gene. The CDR3 spells CSAKPGQGASAFF. Written as DNA, the CDR3 is TGCAGTGCCAAGCCGGGACAGGGGGCCTCGGCTTTCTTT.

This clonotype has more than one count but fewer than ten. The chain uses TRBV6-4 and TRBJ2-1; D possibly corresponds to TRBD1 (5 bases). Per the germline V gene, CDR1 is MRHNA and CDR2 is SNTAGT. The V gene lost 7 bases and the J gene lost 7 bases, with 14 bases spanning the gap. This CDR3 has 13 amino acids. CDR3 in DNA: TGTGCCAGCAAAAGGGGCACCATGAATGAGCAGTTCTTC. As protein: CASKRGTMNEQFF.

J is TRBJ1-3 and V is TRBV20-1; 7 nucleotides align to TRBD1. This CDR3 has 14 amino acids. V was pared by 3 bases and J by 9 bases, with 11 bases of the junction left unmatched. In germline, CDR1 is DFQATT, CDR2 SNEGSKA (reference sequence). The CDR3 DNA reads TGCAGTGCTAGGTGGAACAGGGGTTACGGCACCATATATTTT. Its protein product is CSARWNRGYGTIYF.

In DNA, the CDR3 is TGTGCCAGCAGTTACACAGGGGGCGGCTACACCTTC. It yields the protein CASSYTGGGYTF. The chain uses TRBV6-6 and TRBJ1-2; 9 positions match TRBD1. Losses at the gene ends were 2 bases for V and 8 bases for J; bases not matched to a gene: 0. This CDR3 region has 12 residues. Germline CDR1 is MNHNY and CDR2 is SVGAGI (reference sequence).

There are a few counts of this clonotype. The chain combines TRBV6-1 with TRBJ2-3; TRBD2 matches at 8 bases. CDR1 and CDR2 (germline): MNHNS, SASEGT. V shed 6 bases, J shed 4 bases, and the junction held 9 bases outside the gene matches. The CDR3 has 15 residues. The CDR3 here is CASRPVAGRADTQYF. CDR3 in DNA: TGTGCCAGCAGACCCGTAGCGGGGAGGGCAGATACGCAGTATTTT.

The chain has TRBV3-1 and TRBJ2-2, with D unresolved. Germline CDR1 and CDR2: LGHDT and YNNKEL (reference sequence). Trimming stripped 4 bases from V and 4 bases from J, with 10 bases between. This CDR3 has 14 residues. The DNA for the CDR3 is TGTGCCAGCAGCCTTGTCCCCGCCACCGGGGAGCTGTTTTTT. Protein: CASSLVPATGELFF.

This chain connects TRBV4-1 to TRBJ1-2; D remains unclear. Per the germline V gene, CDR1 is MGHRA and CDR2 is YSYEKL. With 0 bases removed from V and 4 bases from J, the gap between germline ends came to 0 bases. The CDR3 has 11 residues. Here the CDR3 DNA reads TGCGCCAGCAGCCAAGACTATGGCTACACCTTC. Translation: CASSQDYGYTF.

The chain couples TRBV12-3 or TRBV12-4 to TRBJ1-3; tentative D call: TRBD1 (6 bases). V lost 7 bases and J lost 3, with 16 bases in between. The CDR3 is made up of 15 amino acids. The CDR3 reads CASIRQVRGGNTIYF. Here the CDR3 DNA reads TGTGCCAGCATTAGACAGGTTCGGGGTGGAAACACCATATATTTT.

This clonotype was counted at least ten times. The rearrangement uses TRBV6-5 and TRBJ2-7, with TRBD1 matching over 12 bases. The CDR3 spans 15 residues. Per the germline V gene, CDR1 is MNHEY and CDR2 is SVGAGI. V shed 2 bases, J shed 6 bases, and the junction held 5 bases outside the gene matches. Written as DNA, the CDR3 is TGTGCCAGCAGTTACCGGAGGGACAGGGGGCTCGAGCAGTACTTC. It is translated as CASSYRRDRGLEQYF.

The chain couples TRBV4-2 to TRBJ2-1, with 12 positions matching TRBD2. The germline V gene has CDR1 LGHNA and CDR2 YNFKEQ. Losses at the gene ends were 4 bases for V and 7 bases for J; bases not matched to a gene: 11. The CDR3 contains 17 residues. The CDR3 sequence is CASSPLASGGAGNEQFF. Written as DNA, the CDR3 is TGTGCCAGCAGCCCGTTGGCTAGCGGGGGGGCGGGGAATGAGCAGTTCTTC.

The chain joins TRBV14 to TRBJ2-4, with 9 bases matching TRBD2. The CDR3 has 18 residues. Trimming at V came to 1 base and at J to 3 bases, leaving 10 bases not matched to a gene. Germline V gives CDR1 SGHDN, CDR2 FVKESK. The CDR3 DNA is TGTGCCAGCAGCCAAGTTGGTAGCGGGGGCCGGGACAAAAACATTCAGTACTTC. Protein: CASSQVGSGGRDKNIQYF.

This chain connects TRBV25-1 to TRBJ2-1; D may be TRBD2 (6 bases). In germline, CDR1 is MGHDK, CDR2 SYGVNS. V was trimmed by 2 bases and J by 10 bases, leaving 15 bases between them. The CDR3 loop spans 14 amino acids. The CDR3 DNA reads as TGTGCCAGCAGTGAAGGTGGGGGGATAGGGGAGCAGTTCTTC. Its protein is CASSEGGGIGEQFF.

CDR3 nucleotides: TGCAGTGCTAGGCCCCGACAGGGGGCGAACACCGGGGAGCTGTTTTTT. It specifies CSARPRQGANTGELFF. The rearrangement joins TRBV20-1 to TRBJ2-2; 9 bases are shared with TRBD1. The CDR3 is 16 amino acids. Germline V gene lookup returns CDR1 DFQATT and CDR2 SNEGSKA (reference sequence). Germline trimming cut 3 bases from V and 0 bases from J; bases unmatched to any gene: 5.

The chain combines TRBV5-1 with TRBJ2-1; 8 nucleotides line up with TRBD2. The CDR3 covers 17 residues. V shed 3 bases, J shed 3 bases, and the junction held 11 bases outside the gene matches. The germline V gene has CDR1 SGHRS and CDR2 YFSETQ. The CDR3 DNA reads TGCGCCAGCAGCTGGGGCTTAGCGGGGAAAATCTACAATGAGCAGTTCTTC. This sequence encodes CASSWGLAGKIYNEQFF.

V is TRBV11-2 and J is TRBJ2-1; TRBD1 might be the D (7 bases). Germline-derived CDR1 and CDR2 are SGHAT and FQNNGV. Trimming stripped 2 bases from V and 4 bases from J, with 12 bases between. This CDR3 spans 15 amino acids. This CDR3 reads CASSLTPGGYNEQFF. The CDR3 DNA follows: TGTGCCAGCAGCTTAACCCCAGGGGGGTACAATGAGCAGTTCTTC. Looking up the rest from reference TRBV11-2 and TRBJ2-1 gives the full variable domain: EAGVAQSPRYKIIEKRQSVAFWCNPISGHATLYWYQQILGQGPKLLIQFQNNGVVDDSQLPKDRFSAERLKGVDSTLKIQPAKLEDSAVYLCASSLTPGGYNEQFFGPGTRLTVL.

The V and J genes are TRBV4-1 and TRBJ2-7; D remains unclear. The germline V gene encodes CDR1 MGHRA and CDR2 YSYEKL. The CDR3 is 14 residues long. The V end lost 0 bases, the J end lost 2 bases, and 8 bases lay between the germline ends. This CDR3 is CASSQDSSAYEQYF. CDR3 bases: TGCGCCAGCAGCCAAGACTCGAGTGCCTACGAGCAGTACTTC.